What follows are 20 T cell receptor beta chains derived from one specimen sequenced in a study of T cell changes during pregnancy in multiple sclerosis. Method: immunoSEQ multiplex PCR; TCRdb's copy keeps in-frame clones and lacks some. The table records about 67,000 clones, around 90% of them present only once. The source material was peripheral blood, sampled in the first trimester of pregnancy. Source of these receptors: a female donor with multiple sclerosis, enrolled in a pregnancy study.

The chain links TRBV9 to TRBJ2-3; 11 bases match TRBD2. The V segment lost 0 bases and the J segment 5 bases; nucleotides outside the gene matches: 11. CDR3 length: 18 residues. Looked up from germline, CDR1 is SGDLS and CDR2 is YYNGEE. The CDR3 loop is CASSVDPLAGGHLDTQYF. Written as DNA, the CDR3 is TGTGCCAGCAGCGTAGATCCCCTAGCGGGGGGCCATTTAGATACGCAGTATTTT. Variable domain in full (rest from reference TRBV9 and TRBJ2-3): DSGVTQTPKHLITATGQRVTLRCSPRSGDLSVYWYQQSLDQGLQFLIQYYNGEERAKGNILERFSAQQFPDLHSELNLSSLELGDSALYFCASSVDPLAGGHLDTQYFGPGTRLTVL.

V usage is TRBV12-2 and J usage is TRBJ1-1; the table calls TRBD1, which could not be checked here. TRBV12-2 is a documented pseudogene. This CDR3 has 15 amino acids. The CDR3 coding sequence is TGTGCAAGTCGCTTTGGGACAGGGGTTAGAACTGAAGCTTTCTTT. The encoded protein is CASRFGTGVRTEAFF.

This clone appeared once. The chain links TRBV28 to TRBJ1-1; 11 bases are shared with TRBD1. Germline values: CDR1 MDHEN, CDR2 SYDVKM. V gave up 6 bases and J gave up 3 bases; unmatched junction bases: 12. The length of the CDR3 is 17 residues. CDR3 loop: CASSLRGGQGVYTEAFF. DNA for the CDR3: TGTGCCAGCAGCCTGCGGGGGGGACAGGGGGTATACACTGAAGCTTTCTTT.

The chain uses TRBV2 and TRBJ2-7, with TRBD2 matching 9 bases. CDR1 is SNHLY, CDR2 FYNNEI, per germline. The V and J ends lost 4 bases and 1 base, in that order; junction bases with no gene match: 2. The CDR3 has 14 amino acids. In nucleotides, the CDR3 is TGTGCCAGCAGTGGGACTAGCGAATCCTACGAGCAGTACTTC. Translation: CASSGTSESYEQYF.

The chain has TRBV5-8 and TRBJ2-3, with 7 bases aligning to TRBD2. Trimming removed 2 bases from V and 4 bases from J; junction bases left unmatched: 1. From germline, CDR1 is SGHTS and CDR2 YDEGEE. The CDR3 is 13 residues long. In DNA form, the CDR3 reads TGTGCCAGCAGCTTACGGGGGGCAGATACGCAGTATTTT. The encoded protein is CASSLRGADTQYF.

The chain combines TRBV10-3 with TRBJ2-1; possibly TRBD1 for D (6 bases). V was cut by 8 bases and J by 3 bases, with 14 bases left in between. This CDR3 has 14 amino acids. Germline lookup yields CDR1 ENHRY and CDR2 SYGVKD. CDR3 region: CAIGGQGDYNEQFF. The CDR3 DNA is TGTGCCATCGGGGGCCAAGGTGACTACAATGAGCAGTTCTTC.

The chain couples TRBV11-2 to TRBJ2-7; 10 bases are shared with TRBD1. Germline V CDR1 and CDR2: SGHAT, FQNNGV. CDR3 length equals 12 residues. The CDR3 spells CASSTTGGASGV. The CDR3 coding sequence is TGTGCCAGCAGCACGACAGGGGGCGCTTCTGGGGTC.

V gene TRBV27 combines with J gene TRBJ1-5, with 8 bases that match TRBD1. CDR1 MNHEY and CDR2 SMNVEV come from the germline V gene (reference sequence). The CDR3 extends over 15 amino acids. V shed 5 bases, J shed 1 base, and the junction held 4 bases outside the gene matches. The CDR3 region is CASSDRGPSNQPQHF. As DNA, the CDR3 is TGTGCCAGCAGTGACAGGGGACCCAGCAATCAGCCCCAGCATTTT.

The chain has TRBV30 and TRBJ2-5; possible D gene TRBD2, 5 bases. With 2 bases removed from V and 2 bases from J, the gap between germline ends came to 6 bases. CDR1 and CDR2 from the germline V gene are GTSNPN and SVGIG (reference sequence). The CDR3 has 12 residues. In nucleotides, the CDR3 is TGTGCCTGGAGTCCGGGGCAAGAGACCCAGTACTTC. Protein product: CAWSPGQETQYF.

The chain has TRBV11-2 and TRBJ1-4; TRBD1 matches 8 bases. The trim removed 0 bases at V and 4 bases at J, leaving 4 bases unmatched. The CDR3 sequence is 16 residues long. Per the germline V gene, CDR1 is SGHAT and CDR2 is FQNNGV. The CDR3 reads CASSLEGQVINEKLFF. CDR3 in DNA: TGTGCCAGCAGCTTAGAGGGACAGGTCATTAATGAAAAACTGTTTTTT.

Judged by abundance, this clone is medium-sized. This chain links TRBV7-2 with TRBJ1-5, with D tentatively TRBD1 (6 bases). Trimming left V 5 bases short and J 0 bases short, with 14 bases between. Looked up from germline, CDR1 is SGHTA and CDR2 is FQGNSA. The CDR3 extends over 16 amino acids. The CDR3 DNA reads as TGTGCCAGCAGCCGCGGGGGCTCGTATAGCAATCAGCCCCAGCATTTT. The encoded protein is CASSRGGSYSNQPQHF.

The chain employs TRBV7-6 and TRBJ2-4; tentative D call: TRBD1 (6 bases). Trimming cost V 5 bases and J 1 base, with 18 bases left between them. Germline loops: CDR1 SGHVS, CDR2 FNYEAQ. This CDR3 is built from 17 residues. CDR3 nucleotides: TGTGCCAGCAGCCGTCGCACACCAGGGGCGGCCAAAAACATTCAGTACTTC. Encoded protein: CASSRRTPGAAKNIQYF.

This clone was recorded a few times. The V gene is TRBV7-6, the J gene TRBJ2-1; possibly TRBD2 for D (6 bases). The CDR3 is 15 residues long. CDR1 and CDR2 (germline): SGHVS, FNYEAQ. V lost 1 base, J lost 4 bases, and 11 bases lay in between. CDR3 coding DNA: TGTGCCAGCAGCTTAGGCGGGGTTCCTTACAATGAGCAGTTCTTC. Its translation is CASSLGGVPYNEQFF.

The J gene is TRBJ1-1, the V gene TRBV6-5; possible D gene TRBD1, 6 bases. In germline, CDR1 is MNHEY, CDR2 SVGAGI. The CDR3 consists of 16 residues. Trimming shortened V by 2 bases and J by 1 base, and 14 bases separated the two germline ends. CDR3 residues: CASSYLGGRGNTEAFF. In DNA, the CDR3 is TGTGCCAGCAGTTACCTAGGTGGCAGGGGGAACACTGAAGCTTTCTTT.

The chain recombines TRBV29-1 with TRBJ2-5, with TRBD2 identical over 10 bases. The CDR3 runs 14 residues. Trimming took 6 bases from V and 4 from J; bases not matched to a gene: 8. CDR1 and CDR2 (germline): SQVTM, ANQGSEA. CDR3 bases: TGCAGCGTGGTCCTAGCGGGAGTCGGAGAGACCCAGTACTTC. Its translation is CSVVLAGVGETQYF.

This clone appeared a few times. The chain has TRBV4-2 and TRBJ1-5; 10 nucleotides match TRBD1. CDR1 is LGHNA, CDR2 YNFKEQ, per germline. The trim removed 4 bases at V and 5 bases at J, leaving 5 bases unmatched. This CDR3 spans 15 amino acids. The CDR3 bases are TGTGCCAGCAGCCTGGGGACAGGGGATCATCAGCCCCAGCATTTT. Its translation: CASSLGTGDHQPQHF.

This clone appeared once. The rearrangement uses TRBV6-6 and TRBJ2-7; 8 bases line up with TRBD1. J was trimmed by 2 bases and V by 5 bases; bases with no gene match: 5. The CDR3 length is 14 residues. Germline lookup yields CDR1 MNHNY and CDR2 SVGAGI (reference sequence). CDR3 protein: CASSDRTGTYEQYF. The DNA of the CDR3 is TGTGCCAGCAGTGATAGGACAGGGACCTACGAGCAGTACTTC.

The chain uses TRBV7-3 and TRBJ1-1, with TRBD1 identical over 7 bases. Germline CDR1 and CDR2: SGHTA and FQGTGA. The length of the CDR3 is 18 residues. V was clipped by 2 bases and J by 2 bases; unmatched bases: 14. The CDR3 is CASSLYIIDRAKNTEAFF. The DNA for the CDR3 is TGTGCCAGCAGCTTATATATCATCGACAGGGCGAAAAACACTGAAGCTTTCTTT.

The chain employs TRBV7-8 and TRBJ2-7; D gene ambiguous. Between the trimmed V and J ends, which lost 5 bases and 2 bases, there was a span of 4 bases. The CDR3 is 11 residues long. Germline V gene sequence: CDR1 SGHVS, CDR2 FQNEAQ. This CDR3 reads CASSPTYEQYF. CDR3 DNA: TGTGCCAGCAGCCCAACCTACGAGCAGTACTTC.

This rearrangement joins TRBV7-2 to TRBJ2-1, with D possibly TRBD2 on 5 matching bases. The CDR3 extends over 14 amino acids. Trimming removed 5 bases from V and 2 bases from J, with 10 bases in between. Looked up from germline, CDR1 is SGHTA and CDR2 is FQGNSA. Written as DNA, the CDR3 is TGTGCCAGCAGCCCGGGAAGGACCTACAATGAGCAGTTCTTC. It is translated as CASSPGRTYNEQFF.